The T cell receptor (beta chain) described here comes from a study of blood T cell repertoires in COVID-19. On the study more broadly: Material from acute and convalescent COVID-19 was sourced from the United States, Italy and Spain.

The CDR3 extends over 14 amino acids. Germline V gives CDR1 MDHEN, CDR2 SYDVKM. Trimming at V came to 3 bases and at J to 5 bases, leaving 6 bases not matched to a gene. This clone was detected only a few times. In the original workflow: Amplification with reference gene primers provided the estimates of nucleated cell counts. Assay used: immunoSEQ multiplex PCR; TCRdb lists only in-frame clones, some missing. The DNA was the basis for D and trimming; V, J and clone size are from that table. The sample holds about 210,000 clones, around four fifths seen once. The sequenced sample was peripheral blood. The chain is built from TRBV28 and TRBJ2-7; TRBD2 matches at 8 bases. The TCR was taken from a man in his 60s with COVID-19, enrolled during active disease. The chain's CDR3 is CASSFTGGPDEQYF. The CDR3 DNA sequence: TGTGCCAGCAGTTTTACGGGAGGGCCCGACGAGCAGTACTTC.